The 29 T cell receptor beta chains reported below all come from one sample, sequenced in a study of blood T cell repertoires in COVID-19. Here immunoSEQ multiplex PCR was the method, and the copy in TCRdb shows in-frame clones only, minus some. This table holds approximately 5,800 clones, approximately 80% found once. The sample was peripheral blood. The source is a human donor with active COVID-19. The donor label of this sample is uncertain.

The rearrangement links TRBV27 to TRBJ2-2, with 10 positions matching TRBD2. The CDR3 covers 17 residues. Germline lookup yields CDR1 MNHEY and CDR2 SMNVEV (reference sequence). V dropped 0 bases and J dropped 5; count of bases not matched to a gene: 6. DNA of the CDR3: TGTGCCAGCAGTTTATCAGGCCTAGCGGGAGAAACCGGGGAGCTGTTTTTT. Protein sequence: CASSLSGLAGETGELFF.

This chain uses TRBV3-1 (or the pseudogene TRBV3-2) with TRBJ2-5; D is unresolved. Germline V lookup: CDR1 LGHDT, CDR2 YNNKEL (reference sequence). There are 14 residues in the CDR3. V was cut by 0 bases and J by 1 base, with 6 bases left in between. CDR3 amino acids: CASSQDLVQETQYF. The CDR3 region has the DNA TGTGCCAGCAGCCAAGATCTAGTCCAAGAGACCCAGTACTTC.

This chain joins TRBV19 and TRBJ2-5, with a possible D match to TRBD1 (5 bases). The V gene's germline CDR1 is LNHDA and CDR2 SQIVND (reference sequence). This CDR3 spans 14 amino acids. Trimming shortened V by 1 base and J by 4 bases, and 10 bases separated the two germline ends. The CDR3 region is CASSIARVAETQYF. CDR3 nucleotides: TGTGCCAGTAGTATAGCCAGGGTAGCAGAGACCCAGTACTTC.

The chain employs TRBV9 and TRBJ2-7, with D perhaps TRBD1 (5 bases). The CDR3 runs 15 residues. Germline CDR1 is SGDLS and CDR2 is YYNGEE. V dropped 4 bases and J dropped 0 bases, with 14 bases sitting between them. The CDR3 loop reads CASSPYQGISYEQYF. CDR3 DNA sequence: TGTGCCAGCAGCCCTTATCAGGGAATCTCCTACGAGCAGTACTTC.

This clone was observed a few times. CDR3 DNA sequence: TGTGCCAGTACCCTCGGGGGGGGGACCGGGGAGCTGTTTTTT. Protein sequence: CASTLGGGTGELFF. The chain uses TRBV19 and TRBJ2-2, with 8 bases identical to TRBD2. CDR1 and CDR2 (germline): LNHDA, SQIVND (reference sequence). V was clipped by 7 bases and J by 5 bases; unmatched bases: 6. This CDR3 has 14 residues.

The rearrangement joins TRBV19 to TRBJ2-3; TRBD1 matches 7 bases. The CDR3 covers 14 residues. The V and J ends lost 0 bases and 3 bases, in that order; junction bases with no gene match: 0. The germline CDR1 and CDR2 sequences are LNHDA and SQIVND (reference sequence). This chain's CDR3 is CASSIEDRTDTQYF. CDR3 DNA sequence: TGTGCCAGTAGTATAGAGGACAGGACAGATACGCAGTATTTT.

V and J are TRBV7-9 and TRBJ2-1, with 11 bases matching TRBD2. Germline-derived CDR1 and CDR2 are SEHNR and FQNEAQ (reference sequence). CDR3 length: 13 residues. V lost 6 bases to trimming and J lost 10 bases; unmatched junction nucleotides: 5. CDR3 DNA sequence: TGTGCCAGCAGGACTAGCGGGACTACAGAGCAGTTCTTC. As protein: CASRTSGTTEQFF.

The rearrangement joins TRBV3-1 (or the pseudogene TRBV3-2) to TRBJ2-3; TRBD2 matches 7 bases. V trimming: 1 base; J trimming: 4 bases; junction bases outside the gene matches: 5. This CDR3 spans 15 amino acids. Germline V CDR1 and CDR2: LGHDT, YNNKEL (reference sequence). The CDR3 sequence is CASSQGGGRADTQYF. In DNA form, the CDR3 reads TGTGCCAGCAGCCAAGGGGGGGGTAGGGCAGATACGCAGTATTTT.

There are a few counts of this clone. The J gene is TRBJ2-2, the V gene TRBV24-1; weak D call: TRBD1 (6 bases). The germline CDR1 and CDR2 sequences are KGHDR and SFDVKD. V dropped 3 bases and J dropped 0 bases, with 7 bases sitting between them. The CDR3 length is 15 residues. CDR3 residues: CATSDRTANTGELFF. CDR3 bases: TGTGCCACCAGTGATAGGACAGCGAACACCGGGGAGCTGTTTTTT.

The DNA of the CDR3 is TGTGCCATCAGTGCGGGGACTAGCGGGAAATCCCTCTACGAGCAGTACTTC. Its protein is CAISAGTSGKSLYEQYF. The rearrangement links TRBV10-3 to TRBJ2-7, with 13 bases aligning to TRBD2. Looked up from germline, CDR1 is ENHRY and CDR2 is SYGVKD. V lost 4 bases, J lost 3 bases, and 9 bases stayed unmatched. The CDR3 is made up of 17 amino acids.

In its sample, this clone is medium-sized. This CDR3 is CASSLGAGHEQYF. CDR3 DNA sequence: TGTGCCAGCAGTTTAGGTGCAGGGCACGAGCAGTACTTC. This rearrangement joins TRBV12-3 or TRBV12-4 to TRBJ2-7, with D possibly being TRBD1 (5 bases). V was pared by 1 base and J by 5 bases, with 9 bases between. The CDR3 is made up of 13 amino acids.

The gene calls are TRBV7-2 and TRBJ1-1, with TRBD1 as a possible D gene (6 bases). V was pared by 4 bases and J by 3 bases, with 9 bases between. Germline V gives CDR1 SGHTA, CDR2 FQGNSA. The CDR3 totals 13 residues. In nucleotides, the CDR3 is TGTGCCAGCAGCTCACAGGGTTACACTGAAGCTTTCTTT. It specifies CASSSQGYTEAFF.

The CDR3 region is CASSSQGARGELFF. The CDR3, as DNA: TGTGCCAGCAGCTCACAGGGGGCGCGCGGGGAGCTGTTTTTT. The chain has TRBV5-4 and TRBJ2-2, with TRBD1 matching 9 bases. The CDR3 extends over 14 amino acids. The V segment lost 3 bases and the J segment 7 bases; nucleotides outside the gene matches: 4. Germline values: CDR1 SGHNT, CDR2 YYREEE (reference sequence). Using reference TRBV5-4 and TRBJ2-2 for the parts outside the CDR3, the full variable domain is ETGVTQSPTHLIKTRGQQVTLRCSSQSGHNTVSWYQQALGQGPQFIFQYYREEENGRGNFPPRFSGLQFPNYSSELNVNALELDDSALYLCASSSQGARGELFFGEGSRLTVL.

This sequence joins TRBV18 and TRBJ1-2, with D possibly being TRBD1 (5 bases). V gave up 4 bases and J gave up 0 bases, with 9 bases separating them. The CDR3 covers 14 residues. CDR1 is KGHSH, CDR2 LQKENI, per germline. The CDR3 DNA reads as TGTGCCAGCTCACGAGCGGGGGCTAACTATGGCTACACCTTC. Its protein is CASSRAGANYGYTF. Combining the CDR3 with reference TRBV18 and TRBJ1-2 gives the whole variable domain NAGVMQNPRHLVRRRGQEARLRCSPMKGHSHVYWYRQLPEEGLKFMVYLQKENIIDESGMPKERFSAEFPKEGPSILRIQQVVRGDSAAYFCASSRAGANYGYTFGSGTRLTVV.

This chain joins TRBV28 and TRBJ2-4, with 7 bases identical to TRBD1. The length of the CDR3 is 14 residues. Per germline, CDR1 MDHEN and CDR2 SYDVKM. V dropped 6 bases and J dropped 4; count of bases not matched to a gene: 6. CDR3 region: CASSPGTAKNIQYF. The CDR3 DNA reads TGTGCCAGCAGCCCCGGGACAGCTAAAAACATTCAGTACTTC.

This clone appeared a single time. The J gene is TRBJ2-1, the V gene TRBV7-9; TRBD1 is a possible D gene (6 bases). The CDR3 totals 13 residues. Trimming pared 1 base from V and 6 bases from J, leaving 7 bases between. The germline gives CDR1 SEHNR, CDR2 FQNEAQ (reference sequence). CDR3: CASSLDRVNEQFF. The CDR3 region has the DNA TGTGCCAGCAGCTTAGACAGGGTCAATGAGCAGTTCTTC.

J is TRBJ2-3 and V is TRBV10-2; TRBD2 aligns across 7 bases. Per germline, CDR1 WSHSY and CDR2 SAAADI. V lost 4 bases, J lost 1 base, and 5 bases stayed unmatched. The CDR3 extends over 15 amino acids. CDR3 loop: CASSVRGEGTDTQYF. The CDR3 nucleotides are TGCGCCAGCAGTGTTCGGGGGGAGGGCACAGATACGCAGTATTTT.

The chain has TRBV6-5 and TRBJ2-5, with a tentative D call TRBD2 (5 bases). CDR1 is MNHEY and CDR2 is SVGAGI in the germline V gene. This CDR3 has 15 residues. The V and J ends lost 7 bases and 2 bases respectively, with 17 bases between them. The CDR3 protein is CASTQEASRQETQYF. The CDR3 coding sequence is TGTGCCAGCACCCAAGAGGCTAGCAGACAAGAGACCCAGTACTTC.

The rearrangement links TRBV28 to TRBJ2-3, with TRBD2 as a possible D gene (6 bases). CDR1 is MDHEN, CDR2 SYDVKM, per germline. CDR3 size: 15 residues. The V end lost 0 bases, the J end lost 1 base, and 8 bases lay between the germline ends. CDR3 sequence (DNA): TGTGCCAGCAGTTTATGGCGGGAACGCACAGATACGCAGTATTTT. Amino acid sequence: CASSLWRERTDTQYF.

V is TRBV3-1 (or the pseudogene TRBV3-2) and J is TRBJ2-7; tentatively, D is TRBD2 (5 bases). The CDR3 consists of 15 residues. The V and J ends lost 4 bases and 0 bases respectively, with 13 bases between them. Germline lookup yields CDR1 LGHDT and CDR2 YNNKEL (reference sequence). The CDR3, as DNA: TGTGCCAGCAGCCTCGAACTAGTTTCCTCCTACGAGCAGTACTTC. Its translation: CASSLELVSSYEQYF.

The V gene is TRBV18, the J gene TRBJ2-3; D not resolved. Trimming took off 2 bases at V and 3 bases at J, with 6 bases between the two ends. The CDR3 totals 13 residues. Germline V gives CDR1 KGHSH, CDR2 LQKENI. In DNA, the CDR3 is TGTGCCAGCTCACCAGCACAGACAGATACGCAGTATTTT. Amino acids: CASSPAQTDTQYF.

The chain couples TRBV28 to TRBJ1-1; 9 nucleotides agree with TRBD1. V gave up 3 bases and J gave up 11 bases; unmatched junction bases: 13. The CDR3 is 15 amino acids. Germline V gene lookup returns CDR1 MDHEN and CDR2 SYDVKM. The CDR3, as DNA: TGTGCCAGCAGTTTGCCGATTAACAGGGGGCGCGGGGCTTTCTTT. It specifies CASSLPINRGRGAFF.

On this clone itself: Other DNA sequences in the sample encode the same CDR3. This chain connects TRBV5-1 to TRBJ1-3; D is possibly TRBD1 (6 bases). Germline loops: CDR1 SGHRS, CDR2 YFSETQ. This CDR3 has 14 residues. Trimming pared 2 bases from V and 1 base from J, leaving 7 bases between. In DNA, the CDR3 is TGCGCCAGCAGCTTACAGGGTTCTGGAAACACCATATATTTT. Its protein product is CASSLQGSGNTIYF.

The chain carries TRBV7-2 and TRBJ2-7; 12 nucleotides align to TRBD2. The ends lost 3 bases at V and 3 bases at J; junction bases unmatched: 0. In germline, CDR1 is SGHTA, CDR2 FQGNSA. The CDR3 runs to 14 residues. The CDR3 DNA follows: TGTGCCAGCAGCTTGACTAGCGGGAGCTACGAGCAGTACTTC. Encoded protein: CASSLTSGSYEQYF.

The genes are TRBV11-2 and TRBJ2-7; possibly TRBD1 for D (6 bases). There are 14 residues in the CDR3. Germline values: CDR1 SGHAT, CDR2 FQNNGV. V was clipped by 3 bases and J by 5 bases, with 14 bases between them. This CDR3 reads CASSFSGRDNEQYF. CDR3 coding DNA: TGTGCCAGCAGCTTCTCGGGCAGGGACAACGAGCAGTACTTC.

The chain links TRBV19 to TRBJ2-7, with a tentative D call TRBD1 (6 bases). In germline, CDR1 is LNHDA, CDR2 SQIVND (reference sequence). The CDR3 consists of 14 residues. V was pared by 5 bases and J by 2 bases, with 13 bases between. CDR3 DNA: TGTGCCAGTAGTGTGGGACATGGAACCTACGAGCAGTACTTC. Translating it yields CASSVGHGTYEQYF.

The chain combines TRBV5-4 with TRBJ1-1; D is possibly TRBD1 (5 bases). Trimming cost V 5 bases and J 1 base, with 12 bases left between them. The germline V gene encodes CDR1 SGHNT and CDR2 YYREEE (reference sequence). This CDR3 is built from 14 residues. The CDR3 DNA reads TGTGCCAGCAGGGAGGAGGGACGGAACACTGAAGCTTTCTTT. Protein sequence: CASREEGRNTEAFF.

This clone was seen a handful of times. The J gene is TRBJ2-3, the V gene TRBV7-7; 12 nucleotides match TRBD2. CDR3 length: 15 residues. The ends lost 5 bases at V and 2 bases at J; junction bases unmatched: 2. Germline lookup yields CDR1 SSHAT and CDR2 FNYEAQ (reference sequence). The CDR3 protein is CASSPSGGVTDTQYF. The DNA of the CDR3 is TGTGCCAGCAGCCCTAGCGGGGGGGTCACAGATACGCAGTATTTT.

The gene calls are TRBV5-1 and TRBJ2-2; TRBD2 matches at 8 bases. CDR1 and CDR2 (germline): SGHRS, YFSETQ. Trimming took 0 bases from V and 3 from J; bases not matched to a gene: 4. The CDR3 runs to 16 residues. The CDR3 DNA follows: TGCGCCAGCAGCTTGGAGGTAGCGGGGCACACCGGGGAGCTGTTTTTT. It is translated as CASSLEVAGHTGELFF. Drawing the rest from reference TRBV5-1 and TRBJ2-2, the complete variable domain is KAGVTQTPRYLIKTRGQQVTLSCSPISGHRSVSWYQQTPGQGLQFLFEYFSETQRNKGNFPGRFSGRQFSNSRSEMNVSTLELGDSALYLCASSLEVAGHTGELFFGEGSRLTVL.